Below are 27 T cell receptor beta chains sequenced from a single sample in a study of cytomegalovirus exposure and HLA in healthy donors. Clones were read by immunoSEQ multiplex PCR, and TCRdb kept only the in-frame ones, dropping some. This sample has 200,000 or so clones, with 84% found just once. Sequenced material: PBMCs. The receptors were gathered from a woman in her 30s in good health and CMV-seropositive.

The chain employs TRBV18 and TRBJ1-3; TRBD1 is a possible D gene (5 bases). The length of the CDR3 is 14 residues. CDR1 is KGHSH, CDR2 LQKENI, per germline. V shed 4 bases and J shed 7 bases, with 14 bases lying between them. The CDR3 DNA reads TGTGCCAGCTCACGATTGCAGGGTGCGAACACCATATATTTT. Translated: CASSRLQGANTIYF. The variable domain in full, completed from reference TRBV18 and TRBJ1-3, reads NAGVMQNPRHLVRRRGQEARLRCSPMKGHSHVYWYRQLPEEGLKFMVYLQKENIIDESGMPKERFSAEFPKEGPSILRIQQVVRGDSAAYFCASSRLQGANTIYFGEGSWLTVV.

The CDR3 region is CAISELQVIGYTF. The CDR3 DNA follows: TGTGCCATCAGTGAGCTGCAGGTCATCGGCTACACCTTC. The chain uses TRBV10-3 and TRBJ1-2, with D uncertain. Trimming removed 2 bases from V and 8 bases from J, with 12 bases in between. Germline lookup yields CDR1 ENHRY and CDR2 SYGVKD. This CDR3 comprises 13 residues.

This chain uses TRBV18 with TRBJ2-5, with 7 bases that match TRBD2. Germline CDR1 KGHSH, CDR2 LQKENI. Trimming cost V 3 bases and J 1 base; bases outside gene matches: 8. This CDR3 comprises 16 residues. The CDR3 spells CASSPSSGYLQETQYF. The CDR3 region has the DNA TGTGCCAGCTCACCTTCTAGCGGCTACCTCCAAGAGACCCAGTACTTC.

The J gene is TRBJ1-5, the V gene TRBV4-1; tentatively, D is TRBD1 (6 bases). Germline-derived CDR1 and CDR2 are MGHRA and YSYEKL. Trimming took 2 bases from V and 3 from J, leaving 14 bases between them. The CDR3 contains 16 residues. In DNA form, the CDR3 reads TGCGCCAGCAGCCAATTAACAGGGCGCAACAATCAGCCCCAGCATTTT. This gives the protein CASSQLTGRNNQPQHF.

CDR3 bases: TGTGCCACCCGCAGCGGGTACGAGCAGTACTTC. It is translated as CATRSGYEQYF. This sequence joins TRBV7-9 and TRBJ2-7; D perhaps matches TRBD2 (6 bases). Trimming stripped 10 bases from V and 4 bases from J, with 11 bases between. Germline V gives CDR1 SEHNR, CDR2 FQNEAQ (reference sequence). This CDR3 has 11 residues.

This clone has only a few counts. J is TRBJ1-5 and V is TRBV6-5; D remains ambiguous. In germline, CDR1 is MNHEY, CDR2 SVGAGI. Trimming pared 5 bases from V and 1 base from J, leaving 9 bases between. This CDR3 has 14 amino acids. Written as DNA, the CDR3 is TGTGCCAGCAGTCTAAGGAGGAGCAATCAGCCCCAGCATTTT. Protein sequence: CASSLRRSNQPQHF.

The chain employs TRBV10-2 and TRBJ2-7; 10 bases match TRBD2. Germline CDR1 is WSHSY and CDR2 is SAAADI. The CDR3 has 17 residues. J gave up 0 bases and V 10 bases, and 15 bases lay outside the gene matches. The CDR3 DNA reads TGCGCCACCAAGATAGCGGGAGGCCCCCGCTCCTCCTACGAGCAGTACTTC. Encoded protein: CATKIAGGPRSSYEQYF.

V is TRBV7-6 and J is TRBJ2-2; TRBD1 might be the D (6 bases). The CDR3 is made up of 15 amino acids. V lost 5 bases, J lost 5 bases, and 15 bases lay in between. Germline V gives CDR1 SGHVS, CDR2 FNYEAQ. The DNA for the CDR3 is TGTGCCAGCAGCACCACACAGGGACGAACCGGGGAGCTGTTTTTT. Translated: CASSTTQGRTGELFF. Full variable domain (rest looked up from reference TRBV7-6 and TRBJ2-2): GAGVSQSPRYKVTKRGQDVALRCDPISGHVSLYWYRQALGQGPEFLTYFNYEAQQDKSGLPNDRFSAERPEGSISTLTIQRTEQRDSAMYRCASSTTQGRTGELFFGEGSRLTVL.

This chain links TRBV2 with TRBJ2-3; 7 bases fit TRBD2. V was pared by 3 bases and J by 5 bases, with 2 bases of the junction left unmatched. CDR1 and CDR2 (germline): SNHLY, FYNNEI. This CDR3 has 13 residues. CDR3 sequence reads: CASSDVAGDTQYF. CDR3 nucleotide sequence: TGTGCCAGCAGTGACGTAGCGGGAGATACGCAGTATTTT.

There are a few counts of this clone. The rearrangement links TRBV11-3 to TRBJ2-1; D possibly corresponds to TRBD2 (6 bases). Germline-derived CDR1 and CDR2 are SGHNT and YENEEA. The V and J ends lost 4 bases and 0 bases respectively, with 13 bases between them. There are 16 residues in the CDR3. CDR3 in amino acids: CASSSVSGSSYNEQFF. CDR3 nucleotides: TGTGCCAGCAGCTCCGTTAGCGGCAGCTCCTACAATGAGCAGTTCTTC.

The chain couples TRBV6-5 to TRBJ1-2; D is possibly TRBD1 (6 bases). The V and J ends lost 5 bases and 3 bases respectively, with 13 bases between them. Looked up from germline, CDR1 is MNHEY and CDR2 is SVGAGI. The CDR3 loop spans 14 amino acids. CDR3 coding DNA: TGTGCCAGCAGTAGCAACAGGGCTGACTATGGCTACACCTTC. This translates into CASSSNRADYGYTF.

This clone came up once. The CDR3 loop is CASSSRGELANYGYTF. In DNA, the CDR3 is TGTGCCAGCAGTTCCAGGGGGGAATTAGCTAACTATGGCTACACCTTC. The chain is built from TRBV27 and TRBJ1-2; 7 bases are shared with TRBD1. CDR1 is MNHEY, CDR2 SMNVEV, per germline (reference sequence). The CDR3 totals 16 residues. After removal of 4 bases from V and 0 bases from J, the junction contained 8 bases not matched to a gene.

J is TRBJ1-1 and V is TRBV27; D remains unclear. The ends were cut back, 3 bases at V and 0 bases at J, with 8 bases in the middle. The CDR3 extends over 14 amino acids. Germline V gene data show CDR1 as MNHEY and CDR2 as SMNVEV (reference sequence). CDR3 sequence: CASSFSVLNTEAFF. CDR3 nucleotides: TGTGCCAGCAGTTTCTCGGTATTGAACACTGAAGCTTTCTTT.

The chain joins TRBV28 to TRBJ1-2; maybe TRBD1 (5 bases). CDR1 and CDR2 from the germline V gene are MDHEN and SYDVKM. Trimming cost V 6 bases and J 4 bases, with 18 bases left between them. The CDR3 contains 15 residues. DNA of the CDR3: TGTGCCAGCAGCCGCCCGGGGGGAGGCGGCTATGGCTACACCTTC. Translated, it gives CASSRPGGGGYGYTF.

The V and J genes are TRBV29-1 and TRBJ1-5; 7 bases map to TRBD1. The CDR3 contains 14 residues. Germline lookup yields CDR1 SQVTM and CDR2 ANQGSEA. V was clipped by 4 bases and J by 3 bases; unmatched bases: 6. In nucleotides, the CDR3 is TGCAGCGTTGGTAACAGGGGAATCAATCAGCCCCAGCATTTT. Translating gives CSVGNRGINQPQHF.

The chain links TRBV7-8 to TRBJ1-1; TRBD1 matches at 8 bases. The CDR3 has 14 amino acids. Germline trimming cut 2 bases from V and 4 bases from J; bases unmatched to any gene: 3. Germline V lookup: CDR1 SGHVS, CDR2 FQNEAQ. The CDR3 nucleotides are TGTGCCAGCAGCTTACAGGGGGCGACCACTGAAGCTTTCTTT. Translated: CASSLQGATTEAFF.

The chain recombines TRBV2 with TRBJ2-2, with D tentatively TRBD2 (7 bases). The length of the CDR3 is 13 residues. CDR1 is SNHLY, CDR2 FYNNEI, per germline. V was shortened by 11 bases and J by 6 bases, with 16 bases between the two germline ends. DNA for the CDR3: TGTGCCGGAGGGGGGGCAGATGCCGGGGAGCTGTTTTTT. Its translation: CAGGGADAGELFF.

The V gene is TRBV6-1, the J gene TRBJ2-5, with D uncertain. CDR1 is MNHNS and CDR2 is SASEGT in the germline V gene. There are 11 residues in the CDR3. The V and J ends lost 5 bases and 5 bases respectively, with 6 bases between them. DNA of the CDR3: TGTGCCAGCAGTTACGGGGAGACCCAGTACTTC. Translation: CASSYGETQYF.

This rearrangement joins TRBV18 to TRBJ2-3, with 8 bases aligning to TRBD1. This CDR3 has 16 amino acids. CDR1 is KGHSH and CDR2 is LQKENI in the germline V gene. The V and J ends lost 3 bases and 3 bases, in that order; junction bases with no gene match: 8. CDR3 loop: CASSPLADRATDTQYF. The CDR3 DNA reads as TGTGCCAGCTCACCCCTCGCGGACAGGGCGACAGATACGCAGTATTTT.

The chain links TRBV13 to TRBJ1-1; D remains ambiguous. CDR1 is PRHDT and CDR2 is FYEKMQ in the germline V gene (reference sequence). V shed 5 bases and J shed 1 base, with 11 bases lying between them. The CDR3 is 14 amino acids. CDR3 bases: TGTGCCAGCAGCCTACCTAACAGGAACACTGAAGCTTTCTTT. It translates to CASSLPNRNTEAFF.

This chain connects TRBV5-4 to TRBJ2-7, with TRBD1 matching 7 bases. Germline V gives CDR1 SGHNT, CDR2 YYREEE (reference sequence). J lost 3 bases, V lost 2 bases, and 5 bases had no gene match. The length of the CDR3 is 14 residues. CDR3 sequence (DNA): TGTGCCAGCAGCTTAACAGGGGCGGGCTACGAGCAGTACTTC. Translation gives CASSLTGAGYEQYF.

The V call is TRBV5-1, the J call TRBJ2-7; D not certain. The CDR3 loop spans 15 amino acids. Germline CDR1 and CDR2: SGHRS and YFSETQ. V was trimmed by 2 bases and J by 2 bases, leaving 14 bases between them. The CDR3 DNA sequence: TGCGCCAGCAGCTTCGGTACGCAGGTGACCTACGAGCAGTACTTC. Amino acids: CASSFGTQVTYEQYF.

This clone occurred once. The rearrangement links TRBV9 to TRBJ1-1; D uncertain. In germline, CDR1 is SGDLS, CDR2 YYNGEE. Trimming cost V 1 base and J 2 bases, with 6 bases left between them. The CDR3 has 13 residues. CDR3 nucleotide sequence: TGTGCCAGCAGCGTAACATTAAACACTGAAGCTTTCTTT. Protein: CASSVTLNTEAFF.

The rearrangement uses TRBV20-1 and TRBJ1-1; a possible D gene is TRBD1 (6 bases). CDR3 size: 11 residues. Germline V gene lookup returns CDR1 DFQATT and CDR2 SNEGSKA (reference sequence). Trimming shortened V by 6 bases and J by 8 bases, and 13 bases separated the two germline ends. CDR3 nucleotide sequence: TGCAGTGCCAGATCGGACAGCGAAGCTTTCTTT. Encoded protein: CSARSDSEAFF.

The chain uses TRBV18 and TRBJ2-7, with a weak D call TRBD1 (5 bases). V lost 2 bases to trimming and J lost 6 bases, with 14 bases between them. The germline V gene has CDR1 KGHSH and CDR2 LQKENI. The CDR3 totals 14 residues. CDR3: CASSPGPTGSEQYF. DNA for the CDR3: TGTGCCAGCTCACCAGGACCTACAGGCTCCGAGCAGTACTTC.

The chain is built from TRBV28 and TRBJ2-7; 10 bases agree with TRBD1. This CDR3 has 16 residues. V lost 8 bases and J lost 2; bases outside the gene matches: 12. From germline, CDR1 is MDHEN and CDR2 SYDVKM. In DNA, the CDR3 is TGTGCCAGCTCTACCCCGGGACAGGGGATACCCTACGAGCAGTACTTC. It yields the protein CASSTPGQGIPYEQYF.

This clone was seen repeatedly, ten times or more. The chain is built from TRBV6-1 and TRBJ2-3; 7 bases line up with TRBD2. V shed 8 bases, J shed 3 bases, and the junction held 11 bases outside the gene matches. CDR1 and CDR2 (germline): MNHNS, SASEGT. The CDR3 consists of 15 residues. This CDR3 reads CASGLAGRRTDTQYF. CDR3 in DNA: TGTGCCAGCGGTTTAGCGGGCCGGCGGACAGATACGCAGTATTTT.